This T cell receptor (beta chain) is from a study of T cell responses to AZD1222 COVID-19 vaccine. Study outcomes and limitations: Spike was spanned by vaccine-associated CD4 TCRs, which were dominant at 160-218 and 743-854. AZD1222 recipients seropositive at baseline numbered only five to seven.

Method: immunoSEQ multiplex PCR; TCRdb's copy keeps in-frame clones and lacks some. This sample has 120,000 to 150,000 clones; roughly nine tenths occur once, and the top ten carry about 3.8%. Of note for this clone: Its antigen remains unknown.

The CDR3 loop spans 18 amino acids. Germline V gives CDR1 SEHNR, CDR2 FQNEAQ (reference sequence). V shed 5 bases and J 0 bases; nucleotides not matched to a gene: 16. The TCR sequence derives from an adult who received the AZD1222 COVID-19 vaccine. J is TRBJ2-7 and V is TRBV7-9; 7 nucleotides line up with TRBD1. The sample was peripheral blood, taken 28 days after the second AZD1222 dose. Here the CDR3 reads CASSPIFMTDRPSYEQYF. In nucleotides, the CDR3 is TGTGCCAGCAGCCCTATATTTATGACGGACAGGCCCTCCTACGAGCAGTACTTC.